This T cell receptor (beta chain) was identified during a study of blood T cell repertoires in COVID-19. Study as a whole: From the United States, Italy and Spain came samples of acute and convalescent COVID-19.

Germline V gene lookup returns CDR1 MNHEY and CDR2 SMNVEV (reference sequence). CDR3 length: 15 amino acids. The J segment lost 5 bases and the V segment lost 4 bases, leaving 9 bases of the junction unmatched. The method was immunoSEQ multiplex PCR; TCRdb's version includes in-frame clones alone and lacks a portion of them. The table includes 150,000 to 200,000 clones, 65% to 90% detected once. The study assigned cohorts using participant-reported clinical history. The sequence was obtained from a man in his fifties or sixties who had recovered from COVID-19. This chain links TRBV27 with TRBJ2-7; TRBD2 aligns across 9 bases. Sequencing used PBMCs or T cells enriched from blood (not recorded which). The CDR3 region is CASSWSSGEMDEQYF. The CDR3 region has the DNA TGTGCCAGCAGTTGGTCTAGCGGGGAGATGGACGAGCAGTACTTC.